One and the same sample provided the 30 T cell receptor beta chains below, sequenced in a study of beta chain features in type 1 diabetes. Expressed TCRB transcripts were sequenced, since all the RNA that had been isolated was reverse transcribed. The repertoire was sequenced with immunoSEQ multiplex PCR; TCRdb's copy has only in-frame clones and lacks some. The sample lists a few hundred thousand clones; 8.5% to 10% were seen once. Their specific antigens are unknown. General study findings and limits: Moderately but significantly shorter TCRB CDR3s were found in Type 1 diabetes patients in all four CD4+ subsets.

The sequencing sample was made of central memory CD4+ T cells from blood. Receptor source: a man aged 30 to 39 with type 1 diabetes.

The chain employs TRBV9 and TRBJ2-3; 9 bases fit TRBD2. This CDR3 has 15 residues. In germline, CDR1 is SGDLS, CDR2 YYNGEE. V lost 3 bases and J lost 6; bases outside the gene matches: 8. In DNA form, the CDR3 reads TGTGCCAGCAGCGCCCTTAGCGGGAGCGGTGATACGCAGTATTTT. Translating gives CASSALSGSGDTQYF.

This clone has just a few counts. The genes are TRBV7-3 and TRBJ1-1; the D gene is possibly TRBD1 (6 bases). Germline lookup yields CDR1 SGHTA and CDR2 FQGTGA. The CDR3 runs 14 residues. The V end was cut by 2 bases, the J end by 8 bases, with 15 bases between. For the CDR3, the DNA is TGTGCCAGCAGCTTACAGGGGTACTTAACCGAAGCTTTCTTT. Protein sequence: CASSLQGYLTEAFF. The whole variable domain, filled in from reference TRBV7-3 and TRBJ1-1, reads GAGVSQTPSNKVTEKGKYVELRCDPISGHTALYWYRQSLGQGPEFLIYFQGTGAADDSGLPNDRFFAVRPEGSVSTLKIQRTERGDSAVYLCASSLQGYLTEAFFGQGTRLTVV.

This clone showed up just a few times. The chain links TRBV5-4 to TRBJ1-5; possibly TRBD1 for D (5 bases). Trimming pared 0 bases from V and 3 bases from J, leaving 10 bases between. The CDR3 covers 15 residues. The V gene's germline CDR1 is SGHNT and CDR2 YYREEE (reference sequence). The CDR3 sequence is CASSLDQGLNQPQHF. The CDR3, as DNA: TGTGCCAGCAGCTTGGATCAGGGCCTCAATCAGCCCCAGCATTTT.

The genes are TRBV14 and TRBJ1-1, with 8 bases matching TRBD1. The CDR3 sequence is 15 residues long. The junction had 7 bases not matched to a gene; V was cut back by 2 bases and J by 5 bases. CDR1 and CDR2 (germline): SGHDN, FVKESK. The CDR3, as DNA: TGTGCCAGCAGCCAAAGACGGACAGGGCTAACTGAAGCTTTCTTT. Translation gives CASSQRRTGLTEAFF.

This clone was counted a few times. The V and J genes are TRBV7-2 and TRBJ2-7, with TRBD2 matching over 15 bases. The CDR3 spans 16 residues. Germline V gene lookup returns CDR1 SGHTA and CDR2 FQGNSA. V was pared by 4 bases and J by 6 bases, with 7 bases of the junction left unmatched. The CDR3 reads CASSSRTSGRASEQYF. CDR3 in DNA: TGTGCCAGCAGCTCCAGGACTAGCGGGAGGGCCTCCGAGCAGTACTTC.

This clone occurred once. This chain uses TRBV19 with TRBJ1-2; a possible D gene is TRBD1 (6 bases). CDR3 size: 15 residues. Looked up from germline, CDR1 is LNHDA and CDR2 is SQIVND (reference sequence). The V gene lost 3 bases and the J gene lost 5 bases, with 16 bases spanning the gap. DNA of the CDR3: TGTGCCAGTAGTATTGAGGGGGGGATTGGATATGGCTACACCTTC. Protein: CASSIEGGIGYGYTF.

This clone was seen a handful of times. The rearrangement uses TRBV25-1 and TRBJ2-3; the D is unclear. The CDR3 length is 13 residues. The V end lost 7 bases, the J end lost 1 base, and 9 bases lay between the germline ends. Looked up from germline, CDR1 is MGHDK and CDR2 is SYGVNS. The CDR3 DNA reads TGTGCCAGCAAGGCAGAACGCACAGATACGCAGTATTTT. This sequence encodes CASKAERTDTQYF. Full variable domain (outside the CDR3, taken from reference TRBV25-1 and TRBJ2-3): EADIYQTPRYLVIGTGKKITLECSQTMGHDKMYWYQQDPGMELHLIHYSYGVNSTEKGDLSSESTVSRIRTEHFPLTLESARPSHTSQYLCASKAERTDTQYFGPGTRLTVL.

This clone has a count of ten or more. The gene calls are TRBV28 and TRBJ1-2, with unresolved D. Trimming removed 5 bases from V and 4 bases from J, with 5 bases in between. Per germline, CDR1 MDHEN and CDR2 SYDVKM. The CDR3 length is 11 residues. CDR3 DNA: TGTGCCAGCAGTGTGGGCTATGGCTACACCTTC. Amino acid sequence: CASSVGYGYTF.

This clone was counted only a few times. The chain combines TRBV6-1 with TRBJ2-2, with 9 bases lining up with TRBD2. Germline V lookup: CDR1 MNHNS, CDR2 SASEGT. The length of the CDR3 is 15 residues. The J segment lost 1 base and the V segment lost 4 bases, leaving 1 base of the junction unmatched. Here the CDR3 reads CASSVTSGNTGELFF. For the CDR3, the DNA is TGTGCCAGCAGTGTGACTAGCGGGAACACCGGGGAGCTGTTTTTT.

Only a few counts were recorded for this clone. The V call is TRBV9, the J call TRBJ1-4; a weak D match, TRBD1 (5 bases). The CDR3 has 14 residues. Germline lookup yields CDR1 SGDLS and CDR2 YYNGEE. Trimming stripped 1 base from V and 5 bases from J, with 9 bases between. CDR3 nucleotide sequence: TGTGCCAGCAGCGTAACTGACAGAAATGAAAAACTGTTTTTT. It specifies CASSVTDRNEKLFF.

The rearrangement uses TRBV9 and TRBJ2-2; D is undetermined. CDR1 SGDLS and CDR2 YYNGEE come from the germline V gene. V was clipped by 0 bases and J by 1 base, with 7 bases between them. The CDR3 covers 15 residues. The chain's CDR3 is CASSVEPGNTGELFF. CDR3 DNA: TGTGCCAGCAGCGTAGAACCAGGGAACACCGGGGAGCTGTTTTTT.

The sample holds a few counts of this clone. The chain carries TRBV5-1 and TRBJ1-4, with 10 bases lining up with TRBD1. CDR3 length: 14 residues. CDR1 and CDR2 (germline): SGHRS, YFSETQ. Germline trimming cut 4 bases from V and 8 bases from J; bases unmatched to any gene: 5. CDR3 nucleotide sequence: TGCGCCAGCAGCCCGTCGGGACAGGGGGAAAAACTGTTTTTT. It codes for CASSPSGQGEKLFF.

The chain has TRBV5-6 and TRBJ1-2; D gene ambiguous. The CDR3 is 13 residues long. V lost 0 bases and J lost 1, with 4 bases in between. The germline V gene encodes CDR1 SGHDT and CDR2 YYEEEE. CDR3 sequence reads: CASSLVNNYGYTF. The CDR3, as DNA: TGTGCCAGCAGCTTGGTAAATAACTATGGCTACACCTTC.

J is TRBJ1-2 and V is TRBV15; D perhaps matches TRBD1 (6 bases). The CDR3 loop spans 15 amino acids. V was pared by 4 bases and J by 4 bases, with 16 bases between. Germline V lookup: CDR1 LNHNV, CDR2 YYDKDF (reference sequence). The CDR3 is CATSIAGASIYGYTF. In nucleotides, the CDR3 is TGTGCCACCAGCATTGCGGGGGCGAGCATCTATGGCTACACCTTC.

This clone was counted only a few times. The V and J genes are TRBV7-3 and TRBJ1-1, with 8 bases fitting TRBD1. The germline gives CDR1 SGHTA, CDR2 FQGTGA. This CDR3 comprises 13 residues. Unmatched junction bases numbered 3, after V lost 5 bases and J lost 4 bases. DNA of the CDR3: TGTGCCAGCAGCAACACAGGGGGCACTGAAGCTTTCTTT. Its protein is CASSNTGGTEAFF.

In this sample, this clone turned up a few times. The gene calls are TRBV28 and TRBJ2-3, with 7 bases matching TRBD1. There are 15 residues in the CDR3. J was trimmed by 0 bases and V by 6 bases; bases with no gene match: 6. Germline values: CDR1 MDHEN, CDR2 SYDVKM. The CDR3 reads CASRQTGQSTDTQYF. Written as DNA, the CDR3 is TGTGCCAGCAGACAGACAGGGCAAAGCACAGATACGCAGTATTTT.

Only a few counts were recorded for this clone. The chain is built from TRBV7-9 and TRBJ2-3, with TRBD2 as a possible D gene (5 bases). The CDR3 has 16 amino acids. From germline, CDR1 is SEHNR and CDR2 FQNEAQ (reference sequence). The V end lost 1 base, the J end lost 3 bases, and 14 bases lay between the germline ends. CDR3 sequence: CASSLDSWGETDTQYF. In nucleotides, the CDR3 is TGTGCCAGCAGCTTAGATAGCTGGGGAGAGACAGATACGCAGTATTTT.

CDR3 in amino acids: CASSELGGSMAYEQYF. DNA of the CDR3: TGTGCCAGCAGTGAATTAGGGGGGAGTATGGCCTACGAGCAGTACTTC. The rearrangement uses TRBV6-1 and TRBJ2-7; the D gene could be TRBD1 or TRBD2 (6 bases each). From germline, CDR1 is MNHNS and CDR2 SASEGT. V lost 2 bases and J 2 bases, leaving 16 bases between the germline ends. The CDR3 loop spans 16 amino acids.

This clone was counted a few times. This sequence joins TRBV27 and TRBJ1-6, with D unresolved. The V end was cut by 3 bases, the J end by 5 bases, with 8 bases between. Germline values: CDR1 MNHEY, CDR2 SMNVEV (reference sequence). The CDR3 contains 14 residues. The CDR3: CASSFEPNNSPLHF. The CDR3 DNA follows: TGTGCCAGCAGTTTCGAACCGAATAATTCACCCCTCCACTTT.

The rearrangement joins TRBV28 to TRBJ2-3; D perhaps matches TRBD1 (6 bases). This CDR3 spans 14 amino acids. Trimming removed 10 bases from V and 4 bases from J, with 18 bases in between. Germline V lookup: CDR1 MDHEN, CDR2 SYDVKM. CDR3 in DNA: TGTGCCACCCGGTTGGGGGCAATTTCAGATACGCAGTATTTT. It specifies CATRLGAISDTQYF.

This clone has only one observation. The chain uses TRBV30 and TRBJ2-7, with 7 bases aligning to TRBD2. The CDR3 is 13 residues long. J gave up 2 bases and V 4 bases, and 5 bases lay outside the gene matches. Looked up from germline, CDR1 is GTSNPN and CDR2 is SVGIG (reference sequence). CDR3 amino acids: CAWTSGVPYEQYF. As DNA, the CDR3 is TGTGCCTGGACTAGCGGAGTTCCCTACGAGCAGTACTTC.

V is TRBV7-2 and J is TRBJ1-1; possible D gene TRBD1, 5 bases. Germline V CDR1 and CDR2: SGHTA, FQGNSA. Trimming shortened V by 0 bases and J by 11 bases, and 16 bases separated the two germline ends. The CDR3 runs 14 residues. DNA of the CDR3: TGTGCCAGCAGCTTAGCGAGTATGTCAGGGTGGGCTTTCTTT. It specifies CASSLASMSGWAFF.

This clone was seen only a few times. The CDR3: CASSAGLAGYEQFF. DNA for the CDR3: TGTGCCAGCAGTGCGGGACTAGCGGGATATGAGCAGTTCTTC. The rearrangement uses TRBV6-5 and TRBJ2-1, with 13 bases matching TRBD2. V lost 5 bases to trimming and J lost 8 bases; unmatched junction nucleotides: 3. Germline CDR1 reads MNHEY; CDR2 reads SVGAGI. This CDR3 comprises 14 residues.

This clone was observed a few times. The V gene is TRBV7-3, the J gene TRBJ2-7, with a possible D match to TRBD2 (6 bases). CDR1 and CDR2 (germline): SGHTA, FQGTGA. The CDR3 is made up of 13 amino acids. V shed 1 base and J shed 7 bases, with 11 bases lying between them. In DNA, the CDR3 is TGTGCCAGCAGCTTAAGCGGGACGCAAGAGCAGTACTTC. Its protein is CASSLSGTQEQYF.

The sample holds many counts of this clone. This chain joins TRBV11-2 and TRBJ1-3; no clear D gene. The germline V and J ends were trimmed by 0 bases and 3 bases, with 9 bases remaining between them. The CDR3 covers 15 residues. Looked up from germline, CDR1 is SGHAT and CDR2 is FQNNGV. The CDR3: CASSLESGIGNTIYF. The CDR3 bases are TGTGCCAGCAGCTTAGAATCCGGGATTGGAAACACCATATATTTT.

This clone occurred once. The chain is built from TRBV20-1 and TRBJ2-7; D unresolved. Germline CDR1 and CDR2: DFQATT and SNEGSKA (reference sequence). The CDR3 runs to 11 residues. The V end was cut by 1 base, the J end by 6 bases, with 7 bases between. The CDR3 region has the DNA TGCAGTGCTAGAGTAATGCCCGAGCAGTACTTC. Translating gives CSARVMPEQYF.

The chain combines TRBV7-9 with TRBJ1-1; a possible D gene is TRBD1 (6 bases). The germline gives CDR1 SEHNR, CDR2 FQNEAQ (reference sequence). V was pared by 2 bases and J by 3 bases, with 13 bases between. The CDR3 consists of 15 residues. This chain's CDR3 is CASSLWTAGDTEAFF. CDR3 DNA: TGTGCCAGCAGCTTATGGACAGCAGGTGACACTGAAGCTTTCTTT. Complete variable domain (other parts from reference TRBV7-9 and TRBJ1-1): DTGVSQNPRHKITKRGQNVTFRCDPISEHNRLYWYRQTLGQGPEFLTYFQNEAQLEKSRLLSDRFSAERPKGSFSTLEIQRTEQGDSAMYLCASSLWTAGDTEAFFGQGTRLTVV.

This clone has only a few counts. The V call is TRBV7-9, the J call TRBJ2-1, with D possibly TRBD2 on 5 matching bases. Germline CDR1 reads SEHNR; CDR2 reads FQNEAQ (reference sequence). This CDR3 contains 14 residues. With 5 bases removed from V and 4 bases from J, the gap between germline ends came to 12 bases. This chain's CDR3 is CASSLTAEYNEQFF. The CDR3 DNA reads as TGTGCCAGCAGCCTCACAGCGGAATACAATGAGCAGTTCTTC.

Concerning this clone itself: It differs at one base from a far larger clone, so likely a read error. Additional DNA sequences in this sample encode the identical CDR3. The rearrangement uses TRBV30 and TRBJ1-2; D gene uncertain. Germline lookup yields CDR1 GTSNPN and CDR2 SVGIG (reference sequence). CDR3 length: 13 amino acids. CDR3 region: CAWSRARIYGYTF. CDR3 sequence (DNA): TGTGCGTGGAGTAGGGCCAGGATCTATGGCTACACCTTC.

CDR3 in DNA: TGCGCCAGCAGCTTTACAGGGGAGAATGGGAGCGAGCAGTACTTC. Its protein is CASSFTGENGSEQYF. The chain links TRBV5-1 to TRBJ2-5, with 7 nucleotides matching TRBD1. The J call may not be correct, given that the DNA end is closer to TRBJ2-7. This CDR3 is built from 15 residues. Germline CDR1 is SGHRS and CDR2 is YFSETQ.